These 13 T cell receptor beta chains share one sample of origin, sequenced in a study of response to subunit inactivated influenza vaccine. TCRdb independently ran MiXCR on the RT-PCR reads; one entry per CDR3 protein. The profile shows roughly 500,000 distinct CDR3 sequences, roughly 25% of them singletons. The same data also went into a second study, on T cells expressing NK-cell markers. This second report adds: What made the TCR beta cDNA was 5'RACE template switching with UMIs.

The sample consisted of CD4+ T cells sorted from PBMCs, taken less than 13 days after vaccination. These receptors came from a man in his forties or fifties who received an inactivated influenza vaccine.

In its sample, this clonotype was seen a few times. V and J are TRBV20-1 and TRBJ1-6; D gene uncertain. The CDR3 is 12 amino acids. The V gene lost 2 bases and the J gene lost 12 bases, with 11 bases spanning the gap. CDR1 and CDR2 from the germline V gene are DFQATT and SNEGSKA (reference sequence). CDR3 protein: CSARRSPRPLHF. The CDR3 DNA follows: TGCAGTGCTAGACGATCGCCCCGACCCCTCCACTTT.

This chain joins TRBV6-2 or TRBV6-3 and TRBJ2-5; D is uncertain. Germline CDR1 and CDR2: MNHEY and SVGEGT. V dropped 4 bases and J dropped 5 bases, with 11 bases sitting between them. This CDR3 region has 13 residues. CDR3 protein: CASSSQVRETQYF. The DNA for the CDR3 is TGTGCCAGCAGTTCCCAGGTGCGGGAGACCCAGTACTTC.

The J gene is TRBJ2-5, the V gene TRBV3-1; possibly TRBD2 for D (6 bases). The CDR3 consists of 14 residues. The V end was cut by 1 base, the J end by 3 bases, with 9 bases between. Germline lookup yields CDR1 LGHDT and CDR2 YNNKEL (reference sequence). DNA of the CDR3: TGTGCCAGCAGCCAAGCGGCGGGGAAAGAGACCCAGTACTTC. This codes for CASSQAAGKETQYF.

This clonotype ranks as medium-sized. The chain uses TRBV11-2 and TRBJ2-3; D unclear. This CDR3 region has 14 residues. Germline CDR1 SGHAT, CDR2 FQNNGV. V was shortened by 2 bases and J by 4 bases, with 10 bases between the two germline ends. CDR3 sequence: CASSLLGFADTQYF. As DNA, the CDR3 is TGTGCCAGCAGCTTACTCGGCTTTGCAGATACGCAGTATTTT.

The CDR3 sequence is CASSRTGYTQYF. The CDR3, as DNA: TGTGCCAGCAGCCGTACAGGGTACACGCAGTATTTT. V and J are TRBV3-1 and TRBJ2-3, with D tentatively TRBD1 (6 bases). V was clipped by 4 bases and J by 9 bases, with 11 bases between them. Germline lookup yields CDR1 LGHDT and CDR2 YNNKEL (reference sequence). This CDR3 contains 12 residues.

There are many counts of this clonotype. The CDR3 nucleotides read TGCAGCTCCGGGGACGGGGGGAATGAGCAGTTCTTC. Its protein product is CSSGDGGNEQFF. This chain uses TRBV29-1 with TRBJ2-1, with TRBD2 matching over 7 bases. CDR3 length: 12 residues. CDR1 and CDR2 (germline): SQVTM, ANQGSEA. J was trimmed by 7 bases and V by 8 bases; bases with no gene match: 8.

This clonotype was picked up a small number of times. This chain uses TRBV7-3 with TRBJ2-3, with TRBD1 as a possible D gene (6 bases). The CDR3 has 15 amino acids. Deletions cut 2 bases from V and 6 bases from J, with 15 bases between. CDR1 and CDR2 (germline): SGHTA, FQGTGA. CDR3 protein: CASSLLGHPRDTQYF. The CDR3, as DNA: TGTGCCAGCAGCTTACTGGGACACCCCAGGGATACGCAGTATTTT.

This clonotype was found many times. The V gene is TRBV7-2, the J gene TRBJ2-1; D is uncertain. Germline values: CDR1 SGHTA, CDR2 FQGNSA. This CDR3 contains 14 residues. V was clipped by 1 base and J by 4 bases, with 8 bases between them. Here the CDR3 DNA reads TGTGCCAGCAGCTTAGTCGGCGGTTACAATGAGCAGTTCTTC. This translates into CASSLVGGYNEQFF.

The genes are TRBV29-1 and TRBJ2-1; no definite D call. The CDR3 covers 10 residues. V was clipped by 4 bases and J by 8 bases, with 6 bases between them. In germline, CDR1 is SQVTM, CDR2 ANQGSEA. DNA for the CDR3: TGCAGCGTTGGGTTGCATGAGCAGTTCTTC. Amino acids: CSVGLHEQFF.

This clonotype was counted a few times. This chain connects TRBV10-3 to TRBJ2-7; D is undetermined. CDR3 length equals 16 residues. From germline, CDR1 is ENHRY and CDR2 SYGVKD. Trimming pared 2 bases from V and 0 bases from J, leaving 14 bases between. This CDR3 is CAISEGALRPSYEQYF. The CDR3 region has the DNA TGTGCCATCAGTGAGGGAGCACTCCGGCCCTCCTACGAGCAGTACTTC.

This clonotype was detected a few times. The chain combines TRBV15 with TRBJ1-6; D perhaps matches TRBD1 (5 bases). Germline V gene sequence: CDR1 LNHNV, CDR2 YYDKDF (reference sequence). The CDR3 spans 13 residues. V lost 2 bases and J lost 14, with 13 bases in between. In DNA, the CDR3 is TGTGCCACCAGCAGAAACAGGATTTCTTCCCTCCACTTT. Translating gives CATSRNRISSLHF.

V and J are TRBV7-2 and TRBJ2-5; no definite D call. The length of the CDR3 is 17 residues. V was shortened by 0 bases and J by 0 bases, with 14 bases between the two germline ends. The germline gives CDR1 SGHTA, CDR2 FQGNSA. The CDR3 sequence is CASSLAGGSWYQETQYF. The CDR3 coding sequence is TGTGCCAGCAGCTTAGCGGGTGGTAGCTGGTACCAAGAGACCCAGTACTTC.

This clonotype was found a few times. The chain uses TRBV5-6 and TRBJ1-6; D may be TRBD1 (5 bases). This CDR3 contains 14 residues. Germline CDR1 reads SGHDT; CDR2 reads YYEEEE. Trimming took off 2 bases at V and 9 bases at J, with 12 bases between the two ends. CDR3 nucleotide sequence: TGTGCCAGCAGCTTTTCGGAAAGGGGTTCACCCCTCCACTTT. It specifies CASSFSERGSPLHF.